These T cell receptor beta chains were read from a single sample in a study of T cell responses to AZD1222 COVID-19 vaccine. The data were produced by immunoSEQ multiplex PCR, yet TCRdb's version contains in-frame clones alone and is incomplete. This table holds over 110,000 clones, 85% to 95% found once. The sequencing used peripheral blood, collected 28 days after the second AZD1222 dose. These TCRs come from an adult who received the AZD1222 COVID-19 vaccine. Each CDR3 is given with its conserved first and last residue. The D gene is left open where the match is weak. The size field is filled for only some rows; it gives once, few, many or a size class.

D gene	J gene	V gene	clone size	CDR3 protein	CDR3 DNA
TRBD1	TRBJ2-3	TRBV15	-	CATLPGTGDGDTQYF	TGTGCCACGCTACCAGGGACAGGGGATGGAGATACGCAGTATTTT
-	TRBJ1-2	TRBV14	-	CASSQDAGGRGYTF	TGTGCCAGCAGCCAAGATGCGGGGGGTCGTGGCTACACCTTC
-	TRBJ1-2	TRBV20-1	-	CSAYNYGYTF	TGCAGTGCCTACAACTATGGCTACACCTTC
-	TRBJ1-1	TRBV29-1	-	CSVESPENTEAFF	TGCAGCGTTGAATCTCCGGAGAACACTGAAGCTTTCTTT
-	TRBJ1-2	TRBV29-1	-	CSVEDRRGLGHGYTF	TGCAGCGTTGAGGACCGGCGGGGATTAGGTCATGGCTACACCTTC
TRBD1	TRBJ1-1	TRBV27	-	CASSLTGRMNTEAFF	TGTGCCAGCAGTTTGACAGGGCGTATGAACACTGAAGCTTTCTTT
TRBD1	TRBJ2-5	TRBV15	-	CATRTGFQETQYF	TGTGCCACCCGGACAGGGTTTCAAGAGACCCAGTACTTC
-	TRBJ1-6	TRBV19	-	CASSIGNSPLHF	TGTGCCAGTAGTATAGGGAATTCACCCCTCCACTTT
TRBD1	TRBJ2-6	TRBV27	-	CASSLSPRTGTSGANVLTF	TGTGCCAGCAGCCTCTCCCCCCGGACAGGTACATCTGGGGCCAACGTCCTGACTTTC
-	TRBJ2-5	TRBV29-1	-	CSAAGTPKDSQETQYF	TGCAGCGCCGCCGGGACTCCTAAGGATAGCCAAGAGACCCAGTACTTC
-	TRBJ2-1	TRBV19	-	CASTLYNEQFF	TGTGCCAGTACGCTATACAATGAGCAGTTCTTC
-	TRBJ1-1	TRBV29-1	-	CSVVAGTDEAFF	TGCAGCGTGGTTGCAGGGACCGATGAAGCTTTCTTT
-	TRBJ1-1	TRBV3-1/TRBV3-2	once	CASRLGRIAFF	TGTGCCAGCAGACTGGGACGTATTGCTTTCTTT
TRBD2	TRBJ2-3	TRBV3-1/TRBV3-2	-	CASSQGWREVVDTQYF	TGTGCCAGCAGCCAAGGGTGGCGGGAGGTAGTAGATACGCAGTATTTT
TRBD1	TRBJ1-5	TRBV18	-	CASSSDRAPQHF	TGTGCCAGCTCATCCGACAGGGCGCCCCAGCATTTT
-	TRBJ2-3	TRBV6-5	-	CASRRSTDTQYF	TGTGCCAGTCGACGCTCCACAGATACGCAGTATTTT
TRBD1	TRBJ1-2	TRBV28	-	CASSLWTGSNYGYTF	TGTGCCAGCAGTCTTTGGACAGGGTCGAACTATGGCTACACCTTC
-	TRBJ1-1	TRBV9	few	CASSVATGFTEAFF	TGTGCCAGCAGCGTAGCTACAGGGTTCACTGAAGCTTTCTTT
-	TRBJ2-2	TRBV6-5	-	CASNPGGTNTGELFF	TGTGCCAGCAACCCCGGGGGCACAAACACCGGGGAGCTGTTTTTT
-	TRBJ2-7	TRBV27	-	CASSPPRGRFYEQYF	TGTGCCAGCAGTCCCCCGCGGGGCCGGTTCTACGAGCAGTACTTC
-	TRBJ1-6	TRBV27	-	CASSPLLNSPLHF	TGTGCCAGCAGTCCCCTCCTAAATTCACCCCTCCACTTT
-	TRBJ1-5	TRBV18	-	CASSKAQGGPQHF	TGTGCCAGCTCAAAAGCTCAGGGAGGGCCCCAGCATTTT
-	TRBJ1-1	TRBV19	-	CASIATSAQMNTEAFF	TGTGCCAGTATTGCGACTAGCGCTCAGATGAACACTGAAGCTTTCTTT
TRBD2	TRBJ2-1	TRBV9	-	CASSVARWDYGNEQFF	TGTGCCAGCAGCGTAGCTCGGTGGGACTACGGCAATGAGCAGTTCTTC
-	TRBJ2-3	TRBV30	-	CAWSPGAEDTQYF	TGTGCCTGGAGCCCTGGGGCCGAGGATACGCAGTATTTT
-	TRBJ1-6	TRBV28	-	CASSRGRSDNSPLHF	TGTGCCAGCAGCCGCGGGAGGTCTGATAATTCACCCCTCCACTTT
-	TRBJ1-5	TRBV28	-	CASSPTENQPQHF	TGTGCCAGCAGTCCTACGGAAAATCAGCCCCAGCATTTT
-	TRBJ1-5	TRBV7-2	-	CASSLVWDQPQHF	TGTGCCAGCAGCTTAGTATGGGATCAGCCCCAGCATTTT
-	TRBJ1-1	TRBV5-1	-	CASRPGSLRGVNTEAFF	TGCGCCAGTAGACCCGGGTCTCTAAGGGGAGTGAACACTGAAGCTTTCTTT
-	TRBJ2-4	TRBV6-5	-	CASSDSSVAKNIQYF	TGTGCCAGCAGTGACTCCTCGGTCGCCAAAAACATTCAGTACTTC
-	TRBJ2-3	TRBV6-1	-	CASSDLAGKGDTQYF	TGTGCCAGCAGTGATCTGGCGGGTAAGGGAGATACGCAGTATTTT
-	TRBJ1-2	TRBV5-8	-	CASSLRESYGYTF	TGTGCCAGCAGCCTCAGGGAGAGCTATGGCTACACCTTC
-	TRBJ1-1	TRBV5-4	-	CACGGLNTEAFF	TGTGCCTGCGGGGGACTTAACACTGAAGCTTTCTTT
TRBD1	TRBJ2-2	TRBV6-4	-	CASSDGTGAGELFF	TGTGCCAGCAGTGACGGGACAGGGGCCGGGGAGCTGTTTTTT
-	TRBJ1-4	TRBV5-5	-	CASSTGQLATNEKLFF	TGTGCCAGCAGCACCGGACAGCTAGCAACTAATGAAAAACTGTTTTTT
-	TRBJ1-2	TRBV28	-	CASSLLGDNYGYTF	TGTGCCAGCAGCCTACTTGGGGATAACTATGGCTACACCTTC
-	TRBJ1-6	TRBV6-5	few	CASKLQAYGSPLHF	TGTGCCAGCAAATTACAGGCTTATGGTTCACCCCTCCACTTT
-	TRBJ2-1	TRBV4-3	few	CASSQGKIHNEQFF	TGCGCCAGCAGCCAAGGTAAAATTCACAATGAGCAGTTCTTC
-	TRBJ2-3	TRBV9	-	CASSVGGDTQYF	TGTGCCAGCAGCGTAGGCGGAGATACGCAGTATTTT
-	TRBJ1-2	TRBV3-1/TRBV3-2	-	CASSRETGFYGYTF	TGTGCCAGCAGCCGAGAGACAGGATTCTATGGCTACACCTTC
TRBD2	TRBJ2-3	TRBV30	-	CAWSVGRVEQYF	TGTGCCTGGAGTGTAGGGAGGGTTGAGCAGTATTTT
-	TRBJ1-1	TRBV6-5	once	CASSFGTNEAFF	TGTGCCAGCAGTTTTGGGACAAATGAAGCTTTCTTT
-	TRBJ2-7	TRBV21-1	-	CASSARDRDFCEQYF	TGTGCCAGCAGCGCCCGGGACAGGGACTTTTGCGAGCAGTACTTC
-	TRBJ1-1	TRBV5-4	-	CASSWRGATEAFF	TGTGCCAGCAGCTGGAGGGGGGCTACTGAAGCTTTCTTT
-	TRBJ2-5	TRBV29-1	once	CSVEVRRDYAETQYF	TGCAGCGTTGAAGTAAGGCGAGACTACGCAGAGACCCAGTACTTC
TRBD1	TRBJ2-7	TRBV7-9	-	CASSPRTGGLEQYF	TGTGCCAGCAGCCCCCGGACAGGGGGCCTCGAGCAGTACTTC
-	TRBJ2-1	TRBV29-1	-	CSVGFKTSYNEQFF	TGCAGCGTTGGTTTCAAGACGTCCTACAATGAGCAGTTCTTC